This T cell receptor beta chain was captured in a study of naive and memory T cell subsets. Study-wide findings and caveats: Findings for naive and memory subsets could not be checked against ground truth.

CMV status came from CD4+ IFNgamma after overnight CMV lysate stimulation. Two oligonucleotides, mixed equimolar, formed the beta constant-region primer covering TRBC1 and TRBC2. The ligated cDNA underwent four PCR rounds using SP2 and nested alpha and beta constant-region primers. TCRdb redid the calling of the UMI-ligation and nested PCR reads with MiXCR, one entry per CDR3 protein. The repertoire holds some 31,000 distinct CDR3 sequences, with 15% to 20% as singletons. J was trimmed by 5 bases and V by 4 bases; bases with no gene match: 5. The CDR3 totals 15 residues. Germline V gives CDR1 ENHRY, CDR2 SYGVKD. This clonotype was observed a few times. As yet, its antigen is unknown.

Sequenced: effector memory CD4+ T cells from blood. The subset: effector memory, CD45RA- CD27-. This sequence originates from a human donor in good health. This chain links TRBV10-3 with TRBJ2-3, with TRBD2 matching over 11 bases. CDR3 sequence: CAISVAGGHVDTQYF. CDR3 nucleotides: TGTGCCATCAGTGTAGCGGGAGGGCATGTAGATACGCAGTATTTT.